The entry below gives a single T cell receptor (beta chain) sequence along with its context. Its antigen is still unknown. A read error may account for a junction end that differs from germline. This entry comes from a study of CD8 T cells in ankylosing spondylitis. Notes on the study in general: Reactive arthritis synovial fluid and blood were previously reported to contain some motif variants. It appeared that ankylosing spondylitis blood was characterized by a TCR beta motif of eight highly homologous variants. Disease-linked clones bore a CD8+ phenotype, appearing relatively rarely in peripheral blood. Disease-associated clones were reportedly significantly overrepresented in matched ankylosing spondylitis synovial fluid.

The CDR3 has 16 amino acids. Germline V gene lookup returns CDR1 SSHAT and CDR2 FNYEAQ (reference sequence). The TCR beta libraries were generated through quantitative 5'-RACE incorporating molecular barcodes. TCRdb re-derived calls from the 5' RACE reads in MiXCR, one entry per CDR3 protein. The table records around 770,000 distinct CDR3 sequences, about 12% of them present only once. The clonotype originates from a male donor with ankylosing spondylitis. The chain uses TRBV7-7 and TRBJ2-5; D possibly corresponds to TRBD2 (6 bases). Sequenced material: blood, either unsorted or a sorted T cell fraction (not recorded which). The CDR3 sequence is CASSLGTWGLQETQYF. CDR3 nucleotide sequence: TGTGCTAGCAGCTTAGGGACTTGGGGCCTCCAAGAGACCCAGTACTTC.